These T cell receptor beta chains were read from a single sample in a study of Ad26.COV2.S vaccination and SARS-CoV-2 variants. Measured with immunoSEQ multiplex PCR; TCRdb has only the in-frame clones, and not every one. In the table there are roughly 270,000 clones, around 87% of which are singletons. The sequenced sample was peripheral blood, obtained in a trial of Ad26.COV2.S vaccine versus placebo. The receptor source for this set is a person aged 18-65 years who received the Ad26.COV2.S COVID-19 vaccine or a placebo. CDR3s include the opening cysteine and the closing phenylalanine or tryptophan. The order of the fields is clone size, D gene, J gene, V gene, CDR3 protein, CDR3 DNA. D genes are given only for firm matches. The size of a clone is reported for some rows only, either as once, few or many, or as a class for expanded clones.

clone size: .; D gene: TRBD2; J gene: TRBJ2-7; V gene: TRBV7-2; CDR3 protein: CASSSPAGGPGEQYF; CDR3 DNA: TGTGCCAGCAGCTCCCCAGCGGGAGGGCCCGGCGAGCAGTACTTC
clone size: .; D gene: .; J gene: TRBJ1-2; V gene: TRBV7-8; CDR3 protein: CASSLSWLHTQKLYGYTF; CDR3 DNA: TGTGCCAGCAGCTTATCCTGGTTACATACCCAAAAATTATATGGCTACACCTTC
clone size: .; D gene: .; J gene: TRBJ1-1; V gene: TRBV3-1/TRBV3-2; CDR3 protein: CASSQGVGTEAFF; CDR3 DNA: TGTGCCAGCAGCCAAGGGGTGGGCACTGAAGCTTTCTTT
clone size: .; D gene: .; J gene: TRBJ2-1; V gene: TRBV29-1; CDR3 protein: CSLGTHHTRNEQFF; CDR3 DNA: TGCAGCCTTGGGACTCACCACACTCGCAATGAGCAGTTCTTC
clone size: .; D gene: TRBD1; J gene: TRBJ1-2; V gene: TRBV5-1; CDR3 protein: CASSLGGTENYGYTF; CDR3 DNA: TGCGCCAGCAGCTTGGGTGGGACAGAGAACTATGGCTACACCTTC
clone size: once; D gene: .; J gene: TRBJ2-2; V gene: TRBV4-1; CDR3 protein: CASSQGRVLAGGGGELFF; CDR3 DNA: TGCGCCAGCAGCCAGGGGCGGGTGTTGGCAGGGGGAGGCGGGGAGCTGTTTTTT
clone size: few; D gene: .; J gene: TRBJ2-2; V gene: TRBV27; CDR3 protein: CASNTGLNTGELFF; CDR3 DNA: TGTGCCAGCAATACAGGACTTAACACCGGGGAGCTGTTTTTT
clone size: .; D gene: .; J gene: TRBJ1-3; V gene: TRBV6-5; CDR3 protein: CASSYNRFSGNTIYF; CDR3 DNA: TGTGCCAGCAGTTACAATCGATTCTCTGGAAACACCATATATTTT
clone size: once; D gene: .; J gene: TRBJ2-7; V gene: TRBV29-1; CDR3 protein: CSVESAGMPYEQYF; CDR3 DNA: TGCAGCGTTGAATCGGCGGGGATGCCCTACGAGCAGTACTTC
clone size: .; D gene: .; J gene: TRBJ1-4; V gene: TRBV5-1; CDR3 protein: CASSLAGMSGEKLFF; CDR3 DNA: TGCGCCAGCAGCTTGGCGGGGATGTCTGGTGAAAAACTGTTTTTT
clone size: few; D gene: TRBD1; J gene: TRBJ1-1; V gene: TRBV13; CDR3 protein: CASSYSGTGSRKAFF; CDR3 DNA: TGTGCCAGCAGCTATTCCGGGACAGGAAGCCGAAAAGCTTTCTTT
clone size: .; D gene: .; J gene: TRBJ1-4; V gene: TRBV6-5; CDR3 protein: CASTTRGAGEKLFF; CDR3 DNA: TGTGCCAGCACCACTCGGGGGGCGGGAGAAAAACTGTTTTTT
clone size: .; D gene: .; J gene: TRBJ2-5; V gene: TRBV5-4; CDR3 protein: CASSSGIQETQYF; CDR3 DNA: TGTGCCAGCAGCTCCGGGATTCAAGAGACCCAGTACTTC
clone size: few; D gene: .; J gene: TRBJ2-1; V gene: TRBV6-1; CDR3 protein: CASSDQGTPNEQFF; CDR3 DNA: TGTGCCAGCAGTGACCAGGGGACTCCCAATGAGCAGTTCTTC
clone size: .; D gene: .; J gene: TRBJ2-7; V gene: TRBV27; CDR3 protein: CASTGGGSEQYF; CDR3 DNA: TGTGCCAGCACAGGGGGAGGTTCCGAGCAGTACTTC
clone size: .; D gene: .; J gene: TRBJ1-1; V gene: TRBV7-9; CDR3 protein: CASSLWGQEKAFF; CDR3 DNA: TGTGCCAGCAGCTTATGGGGGCAGGAAAAAGCTTTCTTT